This T cell receptor (beta chain) was identified in a study of blood T cell repertoires in COVID-19. At the level of the study: PBMCs, B-cell-depleted T cells, or T cells provided the cDNA or gDNA that made up the material.

How the authors handled the data: Counts of nucleated cells, estimated from reference gene primer amplification, were obtained. Sequencing used immunoSEQ multiplex PCR; TCRdb keeps in-frame clones, though not all of them. The V and J calls and clone size come from that table; D and trimming were worked out from the DNA. The repertoire includes around 51,000 clones, approximately 83% of them detected once, and around 2.9% sits in the top ten. Germline V CDR1 and CDR2: DFQATT, SNEGSKA (reference sequence). The CDR3 is 11 amino acids. Trimming shortened V by 1 base and J by 14 bases, and 12 bases separated the two germline ends.

The material sequenced was peripheral blood. The sequence came from a woman at least 80 years old with acute or convalescent COVID-19. The chain joins TRBV20-1 to TRBJ1-3; unclear D gene. DNA for the CDR3: TGCAGTGCTAGAGCGGGAGAGGGTGTATATTTT. It codes for CSARAGEGVYF.